This TCR beta chain was recorded in a study of blood T cell repertoires in COVID-19 (dated by TCRdb to 2020 to 2021). Notes on the research overall: The collaborator samples originated in the United States, Italy and Spain and spanned the acute and convalescent phases of COVID-19. The prospective study material was composed of cDNA or gDNA derived from T cells, B-cell-depleted T cells, or PBMCs. Deeply sampled blood TCRbeta repertoires from subjects exposed to, actively infected with, or recovered from COVID-19 were included in the dataset. The repertoires were released in a freely available public database meant as a resource for research on the immune response to SARS-CoV-2. Samples were obtained from the ongoing ImmuneRACE study (first 160 participants) and from some 1,300 subjects provided by 6 global collaborators. The sample metadata nearly always contained a de-identified subject ID, COVID-19 status, age in years and sex. Where HLA class I and class II types were available, the types were taken from metadata supplied by the sample provider, not from assay-based typing.

The study at large found these results: The quantity of clinical and demographic metadata differed by source and by participant and was supplied without curation.

With regard to this clone: No cognate antigen has been identified for it. Nothing much larger sits one base from this clone, and base qualities are not available.

TCRbeta CDR3 regions were amplified from genomic DNA using the immunoSEQ Assay, a bias-controlled multiplex PCR. As for how the authors treated the data: The number of nucleated cells in each sample was estimated from the amplification of reference gene primers within the assay. To quantify the absolute abundance of each unique TCRbeta CDR3 rearrangement, sequence reads were collapsed and filtered. For each sample, productive Simpson clonality was calculated by taking the square root of Simpson's diversity index across productive rearrangements. TCRdb stores this immuneACCESS table with in-frame sequences only. Part of the clones is absent; in the studies checked, under half of the shortfall reflects unresolved V genes, and no reason is known for the rest. V, J and clone size are taken as reported in that table, and D and trimming were inferred from the DNA itself. Here the sample has about 88,000 clones; 85% to 90% occur a single time. The top ten constitute around 13% of the sample.

V sheds 3 bases and J sheds 2 bases, leaving 13 bases between their ends. From the cysteine through the phenylalanine, the CDR3 covers 15 amino acids. Solely the CDR3 DNA is kept, with 45 bases framed from the first base. From the germline V gene (reference sequence), CDR1 is MNHEY and CDR2 is SMNVEV. Whole blood was collected in K2EDTA tubes by collaborating institutions according to the institutions' own protocols. Collaborator samples were shipped for TCRbeta analysis as frozen whole blood, isolated PBMCs, or DNA extracted from either sample type. Sequenced input: peripheral blood. The rearranged chain carries TRBV27 and TRBJ2-5, with no reliable assignment of the D segment. This receptor was obtained from a woman between 70 and 85 years old with acute or convalescent COVID-19. CDR3 region: CASSFLDAGQETQYF. Here is the DNA: TGTGCCAGCAGTTTTCTCGATGCAGGTCAAGAGACCCAGTACTTC.